The present TCR beta chain was sequenced within a study of blood T cell repertoires in COVID-19. Study overall: The United States, Italy and Spain supplied acute and convalescent COVID-19 samples. In each case, the material was cDNA or gDNA derived from T cells, B-cell-depleted T cells, or PBMCs.

Trimming removed 5 bases from V and 7 bases from J; junction bases left unmatched: 3. The germline V gene encodes CDR1 SGHTA and CDR2 FQGNSA. This CDR3 spans 12 amino acids. In the authors' methods: Amplifying reference gene primers gave estimates of nucleated cell counts. Sequencing used immunoSEQ multiplex PCR; TCRdb keeps in-frame clones, though not all of them. V, J and clone size are taken as reported in that table, and D and trimming were inferred from the DNA itself. The data contain about 120,000 clones, about four fifths of them singletons. The chain joins TRBV7-2 to TRBJ1-2, with 8 nucleotides matching TRBD1. The sequence derives from a man aged 55 to 70 with active or convalescent COVID-19. Specimen: peripheral blood. The CDR3 protein is CASSAQGVGYTF. The DNA for the CDR3 is TGTGCCAGCAGCGCACAGGGGGTTGGCTACACCTTC.